This entry concerns a single T cell receptor (beta chain). V was clipped by 0 bases and J by 12 bases; unmatched bases: 8. Germline values: CDR1 SGDLS, CDR2 YYNGEE. There are 16 residues in the CDR3. Here immunoSEQ multiplex PCR was the method, and the copy in TCRdb shows in-frame clones only, minus some. The profile shows 230,000 or so clones, over 70% of them singletons. This sample is part of a study of blood T cell repertoires in COVID-19. Study as a whole: Spain, Italy and the United States supplied samples that represented acute and convalescent COVID-19.

Material: peripheral blood. This sequence originates from a middle-aged man with active or convalescent COVID-19. J is TRBJ2-1 and V is TRBV9; 14 bases are shared with TRBD2. DNA of the CDR3: TGTGCCAGCAGCGTAGAGACGGGACTAGCGGGGGCCCCGCAGTTCTTC. It translates to CASSVETGLAGAPQFF.